These 22 T cell receptor beta chains originate from one sample sequenced in a study of blood T cell repertoires in COVID-19. Generated by immunoSEQ multiplex PCR, the TCRdb table keeps only in-frame clones and is missing some. The data show approximately 25,000 clones, about 72% seen once. The sequenced sample was peripheral blood. These TCRs come from a woman older than 75 with acute or convalescent COVID-19.

This chain uses TRBV2 with TRBJ2-7, with D perhaps matching TRBD2 (6 bases). The CDR3 is 13 residues long. Germline V gives CDR1 SNHLY, CDR2 FYNNEI. V lost 4 bases to trimming and J lost 5 bases, with 12 bases between them. CDR3 protein: CASSARLGDEQYF. Here the CDR3 DNA reads TGTGCCAGCAGTGCACGACTAGGGGACGAGCAGTACTTC. Using reference TRBV2 and TRBJ2-7 for the parts outside the CDR3, the full variable domain is EPEVTQTPSHQVTQMGQEVILRCVPISNHLYFYWYRQILGQKVEFLVSFYNNEISEKSEIFDDQFSVERPDGSNFTLKIRSTKLEDSAMYFCASSARLGDEQYFGPGTRLTVT.

This clone was detected ten times or more. This sample includes further DNA sequences coding for the same CDR3. The chain recombines TRBV5-8 with TRBJ1-5; no reliable D call. CDR3 length: 15 residues. Trimming removed 0 bases from V and 1 base from J, with 8 bases in between. Germline CDR1 SGHTS, CDR2 YDEGEE. The CDR3 nucleotides read TGTGCCAGCAGCTTGGGTCAGCGAAGCAATCAGCCCCAGCATTTT. Encoded protein: CASSLGQRSNQPQHF. Looking up the rest from reference TRBV5-8 and TRBJ1-5 gives the full variable domain: EAGVTQSPTHLIKTRGQQATLRCSPISGHTSVYWYQQALGLGLQFLLWYDEGEERNRGNFPPRFSGRQFPNYSSELNVNALELEDSALYLCASSLGQRSNQPQHFGDGTRLSIL.

On this clone itself: Other nucleotide sequences from this sample produce the same CDR3. The chain recombines TRBV5-1 with TRBJ1-2, with D possibly being TRBD1 (6 bases). Trimming cost V 2 bases and J 2 bases, with 7 bases left between them. There are 13 residues in the CDR3. Germline V gene sequence: CDR1 SGHRS, CDR2 YFSETQ. CDR3 coding DNA: TGCGCCAGCAGCTTTCAGGGGAACTATGGCTACACCTTC. It encodes CASSFQGNYGYTF.

This clone has a handful of counts. The chain employs TRBV6-2 or TRBV6-3 and TRBJ2-3; D unresolved. The ends were cut back, 0 bases at V and 4 bases at J, with 11 bases in the middle. The CDR3 has 15 residues. Per germline, CDR1 MNHEY and CDR2 SVGEGT. CDR3 amino acids: CASSYSILPPDTQYF. CDR3 DNA sequence: TGTGCCAGCAGTTACTCGATACTACCCCCAGATACGCAGTATTTT.

This chain connects TRBV5-1 to TRBJ2-3; TRBD1 matches 7 bases. V lost 1 base and J lost 4; bases outside the gene matches: 6. Germline V gene lookup returns CDR1 SGHRS and CDR2 YFSETQ. This CDR3 is built from 15 residues. CDR3 region: CASSLTGVVPDTQYF. In nucleotides, the CDR3 is TGCGCCAGCAGCTTGACAGGGGTGGTTCCAGATACGCAGTATTTT.

This chain joins TRBV5-5 and TRBJ2-1; possibly TRBD1 for D (6 bases). From germline, CDR1 is SGHKS and CDR2 YYEKEE (reference sequence). Between the trimmed V and J ends, which lost 4 bases and 3 bases, there was a span of 8 bases. The CDR3 is made up of 13 amino acids. The CDR3 sequence: CASSPDSYNEQFF. In DNA, the CDR3 is TGTGCCAGCAGCCCGGACAGCTACAATGAGCAGTTCTTC.

The gene calls are TRBV7-9 and TRBJ1-2; D call uncertain. Looked up from germline, CDR1 is SEHNR and CDR2 is FQNEAQ (reference sequence). The CDR3 extends over 13 amino acids. V was pared by 1 base and J by 2 bases, with 5 bases between. The CDR3 DNA sequence: TGTGCCAGCAGCTTAGAGACAAACTATGGCTACACCTTC. It yields the protein CASSLETNYGYTF.

Ten or more counts support this clone. The J gene is TRBJ1-6, the V gene TRBV4-1; D gene ambiguous. Germline-derived CDR1 and CDR2 are MGHRA and YSYEKL. The CDR3 contains 15 residues. The V end was cut by 3 bases, the J end by 0 bases, with 6 bases between. CDR3 nucleotide sequence: TGCGCCAGCAGCCAGCTGAGCTCCTATAATTCACCCCTCCACTTT. Protein sequence: CASSQLSSYNSPLHF.

J is TRBJ1-2 and V is TRBV29-1; 8 positions agree with TRBD1. Trimming took 4 bases from V and 6 from J; bases not matched to a gene: 7. The CDR3 covers 13 residues. CDR1 is SQVTM and CDR2 is ANQGSEA in the germline V gene. The CDR3 region is CSVGDTGGNGYTF. The CDR3 DNA is TGCAGCGTTGGGGATACAGGGGGGAATGGCTACACCTTC.

The chain joins TRBV5-1 to TRBJ2-5; 12 bases map to TRBD2. With 1 base clipped from V and 5 bases from J, the junction kept 9 bases outside the gene matches. There are 17 residues in the CDR3. CDR1 SGHRS and CDR2 YFSETQ come from the germline V gene. Here the CDR3 DNA reads TGCGCCAGCAGCTTGACTGGACTAGCGGGACTAGGGGAGACCCAGTACTTC. Encoded protein: CASSLTGLAGLGETQYF.

This rearrangement joins TRBV4-2 to TRBJ1-3; a weak D match, TRBD1 (5 bases). The CDR3 sequence is 19 residues long. Trimming cost V 1 base and J 4 bases, with 23 bases left between them. Per germline, CDR1 LGHNA and CDR2 YNFKEQ. The CDR3 is CASSQGGRAVGSGGNTIYF. The CDR3, as DNA: TGTGCCAGCAGCCAAGGGGGCAGGGCCGTTGGCTCGGGCGGAAACACCATATATTTT.

CDR3 sequence (DNA): TGCGCCAGCAGCACACATGCCGGGACTAGCGGGAGAGGGAGTGAGCAGTTCTTC. This encodes CASSTHAGTSGRGSEQFF. This sequence joins TRBV4-3 and TRBJ2-1; 14 bases match TRBD2. V was pared by 5 bases and J by 9 bases, with 15 bases of the junction left unmatched. Per the germline V gene, CDR1 is LGHNA and CDR2 is YSLEER. This CDR3 is 18 amino acids long.

The chain combines TRBV5-4 with TRBJ2-2; no clear D gene. Trimming took off 2 bases at V and 3 bases at J, with 8 bases between the two ends. CDR1 and CDR2 (germline): SGHNT, YYREEE (reference sequence). The CDR3 has 14 amino acids. The CDR3: CASSLTGYTGELFF. CDR3 nucleotide sequence: TGTGCCAGCAGCTTAACGGGTTACACCGGGGAGCTGTTTTTT.

V usage is TRBV12-3 or TRBV12-4 and J usage is TRBJ2-1, with 7 bases fitting TRBD1. The junction had 6 bases not matched to a gene; V was cut back by 5 bases and J by 8 bases. The CDR3 covers 13 residues. This chain's CDR3 is CASSIGQAYEQFF. For the CDR3, the DNA is TGTGCCAGCAGTATTGGACAGGCATATGAGCAGTTCTTC.

Turning to this clone: An end of the junction does not agree with germline; a read error may underlie this. The chain joins TRBV7-7 to TRBJ2-3, with 14 nucleotides matching TRBD2. The CDR3 loop spans 16 amino acids. Per germline, CDR1 SSHAT and CDR2 FNYEAQ (reference sequence). CDR3 sequence (DNA): TGTGCTAGCAGTGTTGGACTAGCGGGGGGAACAGATACGCAGTATTTT. It encodes CASSVGLAGGTDTQYF. Together with reference TRBV7-7 and TRBJ2-3, the CDR3 gives the full variable domain: GAGVSQSPRYKVTKRGQDVTLRCDPISSHATLYWYQQALGQGPEFLTYFNYEAQPDKSGLPSDRFSAERPEGSISTLTIQRTEQRDSAMYRCASSVGLAGGTDTQYFGPGTRLTVL.

V is TRBV7-2 and J is TRBJ2-1, with unresolved D. Per germline, CDR1 SGHTA and CDR2 FQGNSA. V was trimmed by 1 base and J by 1 base, leaving 8 bases between them. The length of the CDR3 is 15 residues. The CDR3 nucleotides are TGTGCCAGCAGCTTAGGTTCCAGTTCCTACAATGAGCAGTTCTTC. This encodes CASSLGSSSYNEQFF. The full variable domain, in which reference TRBV7-2 and TRBJ2-1 provide the parts outside the CDR3, is GAGVSQSPSNKVTEKGKDVELRCDPISGHTALYWYRQSLGQGLEFLIYFQGNSAPDKSGLPSDRFSAERTGGSVSTLTIQRTQQEDSAVYLCASSLGSSSYNEQFFGPGTRLTVL.

The chain is built from TRBV10-2 and TRBJ1-6; TRBD1 matches 7 bases. Germline CDR1 and CDR2: WSHSY and SAAADI. The CDR3 is made up of 15 amino acids. Trimming at V came to 5 bases and at J to 10 bases, leaving 11 bases not matched to a gene. CDR3 amino acids: CASSLFEGAFSPLHF. The CDR3 DNA reads TGCGCCAGCAGTCTGTTTGAGGGGGCCTTCTCACCCCTCCACTTT.

The chain links TRBV5-6 to TRBJ1-6; D may be TRBD1 (5 bases). The CDR3 extends over 16 amino acids. The V and J ends lost 1 base and 6 bases respectively, with 14 bases between them. Germline V gives CDR1 SGHDT, CDR2 YYEEEE. CDR3 DNA sequence: TGTGCCAGCAGCTTGTGGTCGAGGGGAGGTAATTCACCCCTCCACTTT. This gives the protein CASSLWSRGGNSPLHF.

This clone has only a few counts. J is TRBJ1-1 and V is TRBV25-1, with D uncertain. Germline-derived CDR1 and CDR2 are MGHDK and SYGVNS. The CDR3 has 13 residues. Trimming took 3 bases from V and 6 from J, leaving 11 bases between them. The chain's CDR3 is CASSEAGLSEAFF. The CDR3 DNA follows: TGTGCCAGCAGTGAGGCAGGACTTTCTGAAGCTTTCTTT. Drawing the rest from reference TRBV25-1 and TRBJ1-1, the complete variable domain is EADIYQTPRYLVIGTGKKITLECSQTMGHDKMYWYQQDPGMELHLIHYSYGVNSTEKGDLSSESTVSRIRTEHFPLTLESARPSHTSQYLCASSEAGLSEAFFGQGTRLTVV.

Ten or more counts support this clone. The chain employs TRBV15 and TRBJ2-2, with D perhaps matching TRBD2 (5 bases). Germline loops: CDR1 LNHNV, CDR2 YYDKDF (reference sequence). The CDR3 covers 14 residues. The V end lost 0 bases, the J end lost 11 bases, and 13 bases lay between the germline ends. The chain's CDR3 is CATSREVDSSELFF. CDR3 coding DNA: TGTGCCACCAGCAGAGAGGTGGACTCATCCGAGCTGTTTTTT.

The genes are TRBV5-6 and TRBJ2-7; D is perhaps TRBD2 (5 bases). CDR1 and CDR2 (germline): SGHDT, YYEEEE. The CDR3 is 16 amino acids. V lost 1 base and J 2 bases, leaving 16 bases between the germline ends. This CDR3 reads CASSLLGSLGTYEQYF. The CDR3 DNA reads as TGTGCCAGCAGCTTGCTAGGTTCCCTCGGGACCTACGAGCAGTACTTC.

This chain uses TRBV25-1 with TRBJ2-6; possibly TRBD2 for D (5 bases). This CDR3 region has 16 residues. Germline-derived CDR1 and CDR2 are MGHDK and SYGVNS. Trimming took off 5 bases at V and 0 bases at J, with 11 bases between the two ends. The CDR3 reads CASSNRRGSGANVLTF. For the CDR3, the DNA is TGTGCCAGCAGTAACCGTCGGGGCTCTGGGGCCAACGTCCTGACTTTC.